This TCR beta chain was sequenced during a study of CD8 T cells in Susac syndrome (dated by TCRdb to about 2019). About the study as a whole: Of the Susac syndrome patients who were sequenced, roughly 6 had clinically active disease and eight were in clinical remission. At blood withdrawal, Susac syndrome patients were therapy-naive, treated with corticosteroids (with IVIg additionally given to some), or treated with IVIg alone. The study used repertoire sequencing to test whether antigen drove CD8+ T cell activation and differentiation in Susac syndrome. Study-level results and caveats: The number of individuals in the TCR sequencing and HLA analysis was recognized as being relatively small. In patients with Susac syndrome, the CD4+ T cell repertoire showed no detectable clonal expansion.

RNA was extracted using the RNeasy kit, and roughly 0.45 to 1 microgram was reverse transcribed with random hexamers. The immunoSEQ multiplex PCR assay, covering 54 Vbeta and 13 Jbeta segments, was used to amplify TCR beta CDR3 regions. PCR amplification bias was corrected by using a synthetic template baseline for primer optimization and computational correction. The authors' pipeline ran thus. Only productive sequences were kept, with reads annotated to V, D and J genes according to IMGT and analyzed in immunoSEQ Analyzer. Clonality was calculated as one minus the Shannon entropy normalized by log2 of the number of productive unique sequences. For each patient and control, public and private clones were evaluated within the 100 most prevalent clones. Susac-specific clones were defined as absent from healthy and MS cohorts, 1052 published viral clones and other ImmuneACCESS disease sequences. TCRdb cleaned the public reads at Q25 with fastp, built clones with MiXCR and kept in-frame beta chains. One record per CDR3 amino acid sequence lists the most common genes and DNA. For this entry, the V and J calls and clone size follow TCRdb and not the study's own pipeline. In this sample the table shows around 170,000 distinct CDR3 sequences, 90% to 97% of which occur a single time. In total, the top ten clones hold 0.09% to 0.1% of the sample.

Peripheral blood CD8+ and CD4+ T cells from healthy donors, Susac syndrome patients and multiple sclerosis patients were profiled using high-throughput TCR beta sequencing. The Susac syndrome patients fulfilled recently defined diagnostic criteria for either definite or probable disease. Bulk CD8+ and CD4+ T cells were purified by magnetic negative isolation, while CD8+ TEMRA cells were enriched using FACS. Blood was collected in EDTA tubes and processed within 24 hours, with PBMCs isolated through density gradient centrifugation. PBMCs destined for TCR sequencing were cryopreserved in liquid nitrogen and later thawed in a 37 °C water bath. A purity of at least 90% was achieved for sorted or isolated CD4+, CD8+ and CD8+ TEMRA cells. Worth noting for this clonotype: Its antigen is not yet known. Base-call qualities are not available, and no considerably larger clone is one nucleotide away.

From its cysteine to its phenylalanine, the CDR3 spans 15 amino acids. Only the CDR3 part of the read is kept: 45 bases, read in frame from the first base. CDR1 and CDR2 are drawn from the germline V gene: SQVTM, ANQGSEA. From V the trimming removes 7 bases and from J it removes 1 base, while the gene matches leave 10 bases of the junction unaccounted for. Input material: CD4+ T cells from PBMCs. The chain is assembled from TRBV29-1 and TRBJ1-2, and TRBD1 aligns with 9 junction nucleotides. This TCR came from a human donor with Susac syndrome. The sequenced DNA is TGCAGCGGCTCTCCCGGGACAGGGTATAACTATGGCTACACCTTC. It codes for CSGSPGTGYNYGYTF.